A single sample is the source of the 19 T cell receptor beta chains below, sequenced in a study of blood T cell repertoires in COVID-19 (dated by TCRdb to about 2020). The library came from the immunoSEQ multiplex PCR assay. TCRdb provides this immuneACCESS table in a form limited to in-frame rearrangements. Some clones are lacking; in checked studies, under half of them reflect an unresolved V gene, and why the rest are absent is not known. The sample table contains under 40,000 clones; only one count was recorded for 90% to 95% of them. The leading ten clones occupy approximately 3.7% of the sample. Sequenced input: peripheral blood. The receptor source for this set is a human donor with active COVID-19. The donor label of this sample is uncertain.

This chain links TRBV5-1 with TRBJ2-2, with D perhaps TRBD2 (5 bases). V lost 0 bases and J 1 base, leaving 10 bases between the germline ends. CDR1 SGHRS and CDR2 YFSETQ come from the germline V gene. The CDR3 length is 16 residues. CDR3 DNA: TGCGCCAGCAGCTTGGGCCTAGCCAGGAACACCGGGGAGCTGTTTTTT. Residues: CASSLGLARNTGELFF.

As concerns this clone: At one boundary the junction diverges from the germline segment, which might be a read error. This chain's CDR3 is CASSLLGQGEDTQYF. CDR3 coding DNA: TGTGCCAGCAGCTTATTGGGACAGGGCGAGGATACGCAGTATTTT. This chain uses TRBV28 with TRBJ2-3; 9 bases align to TRBD1. CDR1 is MDHEN and CDR2 is SYDVKM in the germline V gene. The CDR3 extends over 15 amino acids. The full variable domain, its missing parts supplied by reference TRBV28 and TRBJ2-3, is DVKVTQSSRYLVKRTGEKVFLECVQDMDHENMFWYRQDPGLGLRLIYFSYDVKMKEKGDIPEGYSVSREKKERFSLILESASTNQTSMYLCASSLLGQGEDTQYFGPGTRLTVL.

The chain has TRBV5-4 and TRBJ2-7; 7 bases align to TRBD2. Germline V lookup: CDR1 SGHNT, CDR2 YYREEE (reference sequence). The trim removed 4 bases at V and 3 bases at J, leaving 16 bases unmatched. The length of the CDR3 is 17 residues. The CDR3 reads CASSPRLGSGTFYEQYF. The CDR3 coding sequence is TGTGCCAGCAGCCCCCGACTTGGAAGCGGGACGTTCTACGAGCAGTACTTC.

The chain links TRBV6-4 to TRBJ1-5; D gene unclear. The CDR3 is 13 amino acids. Trimming shortened V by 6 bases and J by 0 bases, and 6 bases separated the two germline ends. From germline, CDR1 is MRHNA and CDR2 SNTAGT. CDR3: CASSLNSNQPQHF. CDR3 coding DNA: TGTGCCAGCAGCCTTAATAGCAATCAGCCCCAGCATTTT.

This sequence joins TRBV6-6 and TRBJ2-7; no reliable D call. CDR1 is MNHNY, CDR2 SVGAGI, per germline (reference sequence). This CDR3 contains 13 residues. DNA for the CDR3: TGTTCAACCGCCGACGGCAGGATAGTGGAGCAGTACTTC. Translating it yields CSTADGRIVEQYF.

There are a few counts of this clone. This chain connects TRBV9 to TRBJ2-7; 7 nucleotides agree with TRBD1. The CDR3 consists of 14 residues. J lost 5 bases, V lost 3 bases, and 8 bases had no gene match. Germline CDR1 SGDLS, CDR2 YYNGEE. The CDR3 DNA follows: TGTGCCAGCAGCGCCCAGACAGGGTTCAACGAGCAGTACTTC. Translation: CASSAQTGFNEQYF.

The chain recombines TRBV6-4 with TRBJ1-2; 7 nucleotides match TRBD1. The CDR3 extends over 14 amino acids. CDR1 and CDR2 from the germline V gene are MRHNA and SNTAGT. V shed 2 bases, J shed 8 bases, and the junction held 8 bases outside the gene matches. The CDR3 DNA follows: TGTGCCAGCAGTGACGAGGGGGCGCCTAAGGGCTACACCTTC. Its translation is CASSDEGAPKGYTF.

The rearrangement uses TRBV2 and TRBJ2-7, with TRBD2 matching over 12 bases. Germline trimming cut 6 bases from V and 0 bases from J; bases unmatched to any gene: 6. The CDR3 extends over 16 amino acids. Germline V gene data show CDR1 as SNHLY and CDR2 as FYNNEI. CDR3 residues: CASRILAGGSSYEQYF. The CDR3 bases are TGTGCCAGCAGGATTCTAGCGGGAGGGAGCTCCTACGAGCAGTACTTC. Drawing the rest from reference TRBV2 and TRBJ2-7, the complete variable domain is EPEVTQTPSHQVTQMGQEVILRCVPISNHLYFYWYRQILGQKVEFLVSFYNNEISEKSEIFDDQFSVERPDGSNFTLKIRSTKLEDSAMYFCASRILAGGSSYEQYFGPGTRLTVT.

Only a few counts were recorded for this clone. The chain is built from TRBV5-6 and TRBJ2-3; no reliable D call. Deletions cut 0 bases from V and 2 bases from J, with 7 bases between. Germline CDR1 reads SGHDT; CDR2 reads YYEEEE. This CDR3 has 14 residues. The CDR3 loop is CASSLGRITDTQYF. In nucleotides, the CDR3 is TGTGCCAGCAGCTTGGGGCGGATCACAGATACGCAGTATTTT.

This chain uses TRBV5-1 with TRBJ2-1; 7 nucleotides line up with TRBD1. Looked up from germline, CDR1 is SGHRS and CDR2 is YFSETQ. The V gene end was trimmed by 0 bases and the J gene end by 8 bases; junction bases not matched to a gene: 2. This CDR3 is built from 13 residues. The CDR3: CASSLADRDEQFF. The CDR3 nucleotides read TGCGCCAGCAGCTTGGCCGACAGGGATGAGCAGTTCTTC.

V is TRBV7-9 and J is TRBJ1-1, with 7 bases identical to TRBD1. The germline CDR1 and CDR2 sequences are SEHNR and FQNEAQ (reference sequence). The V and J ends lost 5 bases and 4 bases, in that order; junction bases with no gene match: 7. The CDR3 runs to 14 residues. The CDR3 spells CASSKQGLITEAFF. Written as DNA, the CDR3 is TGTGCCAGCAGCAAACAGGGGTTGATCACTGAAGCTTTCTTT.

The chain recombines TRBV11-2 with TRBJ2-5; 7 nucleotides line up with TRBD2. V was pared by 1 base and J by 2 bases, with 7 bases of the junction left unmatched. Germline CDR1 reads SGHAT; CDR2 reads FQNNGV. The CDR3 runs 16 residues. The CDR3 coding sequence is TGTGCCAGCAGCTTAGGGGCTGGGGGGGTTCAAGAGACCCAGTACTTC. Protein product: CASSLGAGGVQETQYF.

V gene TRBV7-9 combines with J gene TRBJ2-6; TRBD1 aligns across 7 bases. The germline gives CDR1 SEHNR, CDR2 FQNEAQ (reference sequence). V trimming: 6 bases; J trimming: 2 bases; junction bases outside the gene matches: 10. The CDR3 totals 17 residues. CDR3 sequence: CASRPPDDRAGANVLTF. The DNA for the CDR3 is TGTGCCAGCAGGCCCCCCGACGACAGGGCTGGGGCCAACGTCCTGACTTTC.

This chain connects TRBV11-1 to TRBJ1-1; 8 positions match TRBD1. There are 14 residues in the CDR3. The J segment lost 4 bases and the V segment lost 4 bases, leaving 5 bases of the junction unmatched. Germline V gene lookup returns CDR1 SGHAT and CDR2 FQDESV (reference sequence). Here the CDR3 reads CASSWRTGITEAFF. The DNA for the CDR3 is TGTGCCAGCAGCTGGCGGACAGGGATCACTGAAGCTTTCTTT.

The chain combines TRBV6-5 with TRBJ1-2; the D gene is possibly TRBD1 (5 bases). V dropped 5 bases and J dropped 2 bases, with 12 bases sitting between them. Germline lookup yields CDR1 MNHEY and CDR2 SVGAGI. The CDR3 runs 14 residues. The CDR3 region is CASSHGTGNYGYTF. The CDR3 DNA reads as TGTGCCAGCAGTCACGGGACTGGGAACTATGGCTACACCTTC.

This chain joins TRBV24-1 and TRBJ2-5; possible D gene TRBD1, 5 bases. Germline loops: CDR1 KGHDR, CDR2 SFDVKD. The CDR3 runs to 14 residues. Trimming shortened V by 3 bases and J by 5 bases, and 12 bases separated the two germline ends. The DNA for the CDR3 is TGTGCCACCAGTGATCGACAGCTTGGGGAGACCCAGTACTTC. This gives the protein CATSDRQLGETQYF.

CDR3 protein: CASSIEFLAGRNEQFF. The CDR3 DNA sequence: TGTGCCAGTAGTATAGAATTCCTAGCGGGACGTAATGAGCAGTTCTTC. This chain uses TRBV19 with TRBJ2-1; 9 bases agree with TRBD2. Germline V CDR1 and CDR2: LNHDA, SQIVND (reference sequence). The V gene end was trimmed by 0 bases and the J gene end by 7 bases; junction bases not matched to a gene: 7. The CDR3 has 16 amino acids. The entire variable domain, with the rest obtained from reference TRBV19 and TRBJ2-1, is as follows: DGGITQSPKYLFRKEGQNVTLSCEQNLNHDAMYWYRQDPGQGLRLIYYSQIVNDFQKGDIAEGYSVSREKKESFPLTVTSAQKNPTAFYLCASSIEFLAGRNEQFFGPGTRLTVL.

The chain carries TRBV11-2 and TRBJ2-2; tentatively, D is TRBD1 (5 bases). Germline V gene lookup returns CDR1 SGHAT and CDR2 FQNNGV. Trimming removed 5 bases at V and 0 bases at J, with 13 bases between. CDR3 size: 16 residues. CDR3: CASSAPGLTNTGELFF. The CDR3 region has the DNA TGTGCCAGCAGCGCCCCAGGGCTTACGAACACCGGGGAGCTGTTTTTT.

The CDR3 protein is CASSLGQTSGVTQYF. As DNA, the CDR3 is TGTGCCAGCAGCTTAGGACAGACTAGCGGGGTTACGCAGTATTTT. The chain links TRBV13 to TRBJ2-3; TRBD2 agrees at 11 bases. Trimming at V came to 0 bases and at J to 8 bases, leaving 4 bases not matched to a gene. The CDR3 runs 15 residues. Germline V gene lookup returns CDR1 PRHDT and CDR2 FYEKMQ (reference sequence).